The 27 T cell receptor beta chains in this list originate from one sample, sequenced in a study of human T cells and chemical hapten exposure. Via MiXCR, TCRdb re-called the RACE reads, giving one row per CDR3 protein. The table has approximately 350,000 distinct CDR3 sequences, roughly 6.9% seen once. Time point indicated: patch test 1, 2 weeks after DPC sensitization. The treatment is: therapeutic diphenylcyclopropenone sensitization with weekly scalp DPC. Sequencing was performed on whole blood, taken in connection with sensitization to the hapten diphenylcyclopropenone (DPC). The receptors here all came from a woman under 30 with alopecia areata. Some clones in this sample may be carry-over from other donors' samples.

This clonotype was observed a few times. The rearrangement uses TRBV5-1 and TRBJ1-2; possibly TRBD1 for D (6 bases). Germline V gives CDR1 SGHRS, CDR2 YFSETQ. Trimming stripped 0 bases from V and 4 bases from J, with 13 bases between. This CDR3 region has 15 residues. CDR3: CASSLEAGEIYGYTF. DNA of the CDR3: TGCGCCAGCAGCTTGGAGGCAGGGGAAATCTATGGCTACACCTTC.

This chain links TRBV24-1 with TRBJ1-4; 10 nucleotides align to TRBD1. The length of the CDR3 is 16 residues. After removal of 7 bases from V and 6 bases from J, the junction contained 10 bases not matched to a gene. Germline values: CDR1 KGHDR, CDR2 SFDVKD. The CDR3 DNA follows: TGTGCCACCAGCGGAAACCACGGGACAGGGGATGAAAAACTGTTTTTT. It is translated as CATSGNHGTGDEKLFF.

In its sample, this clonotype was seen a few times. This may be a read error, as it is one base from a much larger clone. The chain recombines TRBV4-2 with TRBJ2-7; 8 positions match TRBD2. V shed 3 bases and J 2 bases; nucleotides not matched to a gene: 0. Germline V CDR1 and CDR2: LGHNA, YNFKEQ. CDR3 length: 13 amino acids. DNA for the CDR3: TGTGCCAGCAGCCACGGGGGGGCCTACGAGCAGTACTTC. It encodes CASSHGGAYEQYF.

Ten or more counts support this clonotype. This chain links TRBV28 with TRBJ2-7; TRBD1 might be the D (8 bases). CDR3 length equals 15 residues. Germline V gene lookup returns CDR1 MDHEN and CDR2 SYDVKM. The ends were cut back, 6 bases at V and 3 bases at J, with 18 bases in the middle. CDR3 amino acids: CASSEQDRDYYEQYF. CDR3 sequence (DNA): TGTGCCAGCAGCGAACAGGACAGGGACTACTACGAGCAGTACTTC.

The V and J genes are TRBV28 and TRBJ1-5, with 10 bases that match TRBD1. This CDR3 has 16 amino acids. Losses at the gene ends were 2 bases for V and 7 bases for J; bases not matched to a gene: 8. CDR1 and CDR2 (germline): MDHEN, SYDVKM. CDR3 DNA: TGTGCCAGCAGTTTAGACCCGACAGGGGGCTGGCAGCCCCAGCATTTT. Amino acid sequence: CASSLDPTGGWQPQHF.

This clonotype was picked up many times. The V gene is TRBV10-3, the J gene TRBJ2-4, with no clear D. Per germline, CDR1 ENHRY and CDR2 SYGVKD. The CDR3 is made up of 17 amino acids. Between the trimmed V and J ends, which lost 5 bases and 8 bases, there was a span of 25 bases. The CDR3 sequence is CAISNQAGSLNGDIQYF. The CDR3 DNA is TGTGCCATCAGTAACCAAGCCGGGTCCCTGAATGGGGACATTCAGTACTTC.

Here the CDR3 DNA reads TGTGCCAGCAGCTTAGAGGAGTACACAGATACGCAGTATTTT. Translating gives CASSLEEYTDTQYF. J is TRBJ2-3 and V is TRBV7-2; D is unresolved. Germline CDR1 reads SGHTA; CDR2 reads FQGNSA. This CDR3 contains 14 residues. V was shortened by 1 base and J by 2 bases, with 7 bases between the two germline ends.

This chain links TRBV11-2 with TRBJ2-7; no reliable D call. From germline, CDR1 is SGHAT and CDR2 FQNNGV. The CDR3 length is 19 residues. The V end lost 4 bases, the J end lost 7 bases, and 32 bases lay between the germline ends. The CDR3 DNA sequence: TGTGCCAGCAGCTCCCTCCGGGTCTTTTCAAACCCGAGAGATGTTGAGCAGTACTTC. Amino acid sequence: CASSSLRVFSNPRDVEQYF. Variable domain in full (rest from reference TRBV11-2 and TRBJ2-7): EAGVAQSPRYKIIEKRQSVAFWCNPISGHATLYWYQQILGQGPKLLIQFQNNGVVDDSQLPKDRFSAERLKGVDSTLKIQPAKLEDSAVYLCASSSLRVFSNPRDVEQYFGPGTRLTVT.

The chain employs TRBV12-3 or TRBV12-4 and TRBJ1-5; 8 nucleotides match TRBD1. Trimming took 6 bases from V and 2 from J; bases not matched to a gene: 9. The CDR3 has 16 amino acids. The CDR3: CASRPSGGWGNQPQHF. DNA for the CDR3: TGTGCCAGCAGACCCTCAGGGGGCTGGGGCAATCAGCCCCAGCATTTT.

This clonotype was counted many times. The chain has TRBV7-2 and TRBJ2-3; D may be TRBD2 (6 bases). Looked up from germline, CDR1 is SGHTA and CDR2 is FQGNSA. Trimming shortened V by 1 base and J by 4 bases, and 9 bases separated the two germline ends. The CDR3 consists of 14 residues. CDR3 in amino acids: CASSLGASADTQYF. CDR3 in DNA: TGTGCCAGCAGCTTAGGGGCTAGCGCAGATACGCAGTATTTT.

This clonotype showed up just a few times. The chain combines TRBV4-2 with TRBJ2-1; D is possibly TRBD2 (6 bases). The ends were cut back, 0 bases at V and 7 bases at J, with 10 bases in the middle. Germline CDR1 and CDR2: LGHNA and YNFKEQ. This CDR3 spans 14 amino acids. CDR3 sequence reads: CASSQEFRGNEQFF. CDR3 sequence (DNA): TGTGCCAGCAGCCAAGAATTCCGGGGGAATGAGCAGTTCTTC.

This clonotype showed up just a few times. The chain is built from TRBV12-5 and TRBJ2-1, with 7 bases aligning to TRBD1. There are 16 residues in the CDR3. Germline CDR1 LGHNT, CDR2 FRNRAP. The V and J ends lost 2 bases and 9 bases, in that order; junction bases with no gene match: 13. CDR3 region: CASGLMGLVNRGEQFF. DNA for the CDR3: TGTGCTAGTGGTTTGATGGGGCTAGTAAACAGGGGTGAGCAGTTCTTC.

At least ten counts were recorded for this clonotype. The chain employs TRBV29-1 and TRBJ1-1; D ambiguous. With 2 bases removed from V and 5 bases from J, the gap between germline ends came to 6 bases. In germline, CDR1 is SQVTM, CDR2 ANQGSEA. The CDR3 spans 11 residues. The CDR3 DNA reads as TGCAGCGTTGAATCGGGTACTGAAGCTTTCTTT. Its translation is CSVESGTEAFF.

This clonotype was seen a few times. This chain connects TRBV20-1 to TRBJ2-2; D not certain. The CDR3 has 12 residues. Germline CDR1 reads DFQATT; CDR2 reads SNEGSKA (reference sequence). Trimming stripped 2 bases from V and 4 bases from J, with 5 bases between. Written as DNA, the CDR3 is TGCAGTGCTAGACAGTCCACCGGGGAGCTGTTTTTT. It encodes CSARQSTGELFF.

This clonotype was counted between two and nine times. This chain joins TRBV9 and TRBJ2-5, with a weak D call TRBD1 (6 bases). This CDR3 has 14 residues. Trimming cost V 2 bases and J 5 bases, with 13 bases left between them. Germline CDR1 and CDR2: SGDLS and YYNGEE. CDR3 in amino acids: CASSVGQLLETQYF. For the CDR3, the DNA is TGTGCCAGCAGCGTTGGACAGCTGCTGGAGACCCAGTACTTC. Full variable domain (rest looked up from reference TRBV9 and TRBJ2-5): DSGVTQTPKHLITATGQRVTLRCSPRSGDLSVYWYQQSLDQGLQFLIQYYNGEERAKGNILERFSAQQFPDLHSELNLSSLELGDSALYFCASSVGQLLETQYFGPGTRLLVL.

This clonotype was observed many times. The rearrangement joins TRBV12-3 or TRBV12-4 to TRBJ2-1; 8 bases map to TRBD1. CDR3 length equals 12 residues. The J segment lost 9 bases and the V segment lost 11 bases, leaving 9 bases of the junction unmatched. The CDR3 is CAWGTGWGEQFF. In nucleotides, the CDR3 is TGTGCCTGGGGGACAGGTTGGGGTGAGCAGTTCTTC.

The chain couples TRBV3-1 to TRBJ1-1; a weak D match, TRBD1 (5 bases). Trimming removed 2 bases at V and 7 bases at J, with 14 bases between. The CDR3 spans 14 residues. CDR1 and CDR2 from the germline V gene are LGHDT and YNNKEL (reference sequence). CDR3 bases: TGTGCCAGCAGCCAAAGCGACAGCCGTATTGAAGCTTTCTTT. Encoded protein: CASSQSDSRIEAFF.

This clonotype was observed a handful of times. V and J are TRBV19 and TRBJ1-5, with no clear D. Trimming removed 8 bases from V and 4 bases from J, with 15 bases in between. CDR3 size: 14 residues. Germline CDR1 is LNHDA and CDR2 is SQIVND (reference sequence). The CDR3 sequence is CASSLSGRNQPQHF. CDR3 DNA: TGTGCCAGTTCGCTGAGCGGGAGGAATCAGCCCCAGCATTTT.

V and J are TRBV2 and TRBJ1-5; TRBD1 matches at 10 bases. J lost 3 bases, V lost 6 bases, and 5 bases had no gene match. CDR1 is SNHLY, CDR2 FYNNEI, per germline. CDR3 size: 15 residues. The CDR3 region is CASRRGTGVNQPQHF. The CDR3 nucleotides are TGTGCCAGCAGGAGGGGGACAGGGGTCAATCAGCCCCAGCATTTT.

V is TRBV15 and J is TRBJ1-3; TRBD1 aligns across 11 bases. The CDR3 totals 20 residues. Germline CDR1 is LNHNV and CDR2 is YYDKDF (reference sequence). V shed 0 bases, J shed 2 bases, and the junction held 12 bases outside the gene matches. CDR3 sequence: CATSRDFWTGGGGPGNTIYF. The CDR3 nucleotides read TGTGCCACCAGCAGAGATTTCTGGACAGGGGGCGGCGGTCCTGGAAACACCATATATTTT.

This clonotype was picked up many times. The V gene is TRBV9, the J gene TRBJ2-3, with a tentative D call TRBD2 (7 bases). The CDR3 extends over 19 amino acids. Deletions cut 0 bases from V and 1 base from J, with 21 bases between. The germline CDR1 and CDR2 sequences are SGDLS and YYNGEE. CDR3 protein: CASSVGVRGGGPGTDTQYF. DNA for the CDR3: TGTGCCAGCAGCGTAGGAGTCCGGGGCGGGGGCCCGGGCACAGATACGCAGTATTTT.

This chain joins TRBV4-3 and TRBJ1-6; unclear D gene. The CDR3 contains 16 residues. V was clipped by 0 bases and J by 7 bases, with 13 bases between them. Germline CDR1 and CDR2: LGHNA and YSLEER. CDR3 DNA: TGCGCCAGCAGCCAAGACGCCCGGAGCCACAATTCACCCCTCCACTTT. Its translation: CASSQDARSHNSPLHF.

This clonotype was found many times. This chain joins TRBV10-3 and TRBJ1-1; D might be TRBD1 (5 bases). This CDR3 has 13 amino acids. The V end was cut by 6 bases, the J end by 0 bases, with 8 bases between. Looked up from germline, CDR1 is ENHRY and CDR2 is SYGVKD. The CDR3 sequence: CAIRGDMNTEAFF. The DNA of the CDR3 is TGTGCCATCAGGGGGGATATGAACACTGAAGCTTTCTTT.

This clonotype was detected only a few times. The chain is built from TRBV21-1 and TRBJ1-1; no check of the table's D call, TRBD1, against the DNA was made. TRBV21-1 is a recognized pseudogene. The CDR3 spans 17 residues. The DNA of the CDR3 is TGTGCCAGCAGCAAAGTAGGCGGGGACAGTGATAACACTGAAGCTTTCTTT. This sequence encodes CASSKVGGDSDNTEAFF.

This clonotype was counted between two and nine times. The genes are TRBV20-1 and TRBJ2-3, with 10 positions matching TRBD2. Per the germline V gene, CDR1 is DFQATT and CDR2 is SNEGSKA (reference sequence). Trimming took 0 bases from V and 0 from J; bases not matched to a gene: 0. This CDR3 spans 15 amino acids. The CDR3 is CSARDSGGSTDTQYF. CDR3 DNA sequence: TGCAGTGCTAGAGATAGCGGGGGGAGCACAGATACGCAGTATTTT.

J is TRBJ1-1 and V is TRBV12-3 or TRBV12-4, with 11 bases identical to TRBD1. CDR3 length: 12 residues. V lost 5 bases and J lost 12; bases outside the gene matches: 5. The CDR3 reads CASSMGQGGTFF. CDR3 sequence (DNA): TGTGCCAGCAGTATGGGACAGGGGGGGACTTTCTTT.

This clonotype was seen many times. CDR3 DNA sequence: TGCAGTGCTAGGACAGGAGCCAAGAACACTGAAGCTTTCTTT. Amino acids: CSARTGAKNTEAFF. The rearrangement joins TRBV20-1 to TRBJ1-1, with a tentative D call TRBD1 (6 bases). The CDR3 extends over 14 amino acids. Trimming pared 3 bases from V and 1 base from J, leaving 12 bases between. Germline CDR1 DFQATT, CDR2 SNEGSKA (reference sequence).